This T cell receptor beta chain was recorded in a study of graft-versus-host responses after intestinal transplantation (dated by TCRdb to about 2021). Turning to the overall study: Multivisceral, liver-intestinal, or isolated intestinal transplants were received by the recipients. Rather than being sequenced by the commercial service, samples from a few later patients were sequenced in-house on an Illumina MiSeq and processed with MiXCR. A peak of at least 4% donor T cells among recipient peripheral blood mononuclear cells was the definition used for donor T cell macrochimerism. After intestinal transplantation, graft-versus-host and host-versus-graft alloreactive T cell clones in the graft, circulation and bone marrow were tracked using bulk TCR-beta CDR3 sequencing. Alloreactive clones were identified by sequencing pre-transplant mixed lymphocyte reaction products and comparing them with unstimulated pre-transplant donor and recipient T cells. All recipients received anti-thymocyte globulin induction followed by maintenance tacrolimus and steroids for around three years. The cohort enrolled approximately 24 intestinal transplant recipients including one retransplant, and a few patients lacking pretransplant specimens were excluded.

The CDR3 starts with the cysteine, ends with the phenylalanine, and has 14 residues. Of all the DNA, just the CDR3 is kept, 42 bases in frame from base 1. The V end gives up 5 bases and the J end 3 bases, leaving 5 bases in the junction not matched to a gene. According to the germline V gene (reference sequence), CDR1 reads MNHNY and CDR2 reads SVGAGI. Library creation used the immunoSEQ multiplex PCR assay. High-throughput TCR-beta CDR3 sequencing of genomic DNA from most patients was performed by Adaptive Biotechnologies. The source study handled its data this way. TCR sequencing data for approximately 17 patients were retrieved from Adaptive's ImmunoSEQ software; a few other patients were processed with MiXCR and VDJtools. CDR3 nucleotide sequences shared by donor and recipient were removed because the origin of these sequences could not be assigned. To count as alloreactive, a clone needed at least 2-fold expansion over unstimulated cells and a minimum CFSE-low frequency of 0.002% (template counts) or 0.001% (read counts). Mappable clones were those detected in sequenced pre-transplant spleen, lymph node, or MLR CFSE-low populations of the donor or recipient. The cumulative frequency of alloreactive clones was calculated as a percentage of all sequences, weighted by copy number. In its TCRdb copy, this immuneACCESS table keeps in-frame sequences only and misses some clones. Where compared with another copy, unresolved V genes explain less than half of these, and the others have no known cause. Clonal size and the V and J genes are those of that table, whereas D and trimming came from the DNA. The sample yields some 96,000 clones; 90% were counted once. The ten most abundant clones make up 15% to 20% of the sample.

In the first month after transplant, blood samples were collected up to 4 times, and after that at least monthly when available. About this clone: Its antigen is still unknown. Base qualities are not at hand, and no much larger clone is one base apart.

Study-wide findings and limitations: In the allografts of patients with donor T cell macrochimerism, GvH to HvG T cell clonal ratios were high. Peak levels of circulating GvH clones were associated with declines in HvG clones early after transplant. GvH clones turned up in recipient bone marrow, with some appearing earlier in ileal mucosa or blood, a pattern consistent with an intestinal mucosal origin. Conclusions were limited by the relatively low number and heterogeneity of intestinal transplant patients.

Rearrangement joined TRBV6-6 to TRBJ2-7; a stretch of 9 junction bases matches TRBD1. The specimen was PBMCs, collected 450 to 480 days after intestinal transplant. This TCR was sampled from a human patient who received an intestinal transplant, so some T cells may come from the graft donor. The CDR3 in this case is CASSERQGGYEQYF. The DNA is TGTGCCAGCAGTGAGAGACAGGGGGGCTACGAGCAGTACTTC.